This TCR beta chain was identified during a study of identical twins. Findings and limits, study-wide: Recombination models fit unrelated individuals' TCR alpha sharing but underestimated twins'. While abundant cord blood beta clonotypes carried fewer insertions, memory repertoires showed no such pattern. Invariant MAIT and iNKT cells could partly confound zero-insertion analyses.

In regard to this clonotype: Its antigen is undetermined.

TCRdb independently ran MiXCR on the 5' RACE reads; one entry per CDR3 protein. The table lists about 1.7 million distinct CDR3 sequences, about 32% of them singletons. CDR3 length equals 13 residues. The germline V gene has CDR1 LGHDT and CDR2 YNNKEL (reference sequence). Trimming removed 1 base at V and 7 bases at J, with 11 bases between. This chain connects TRBV3-1 to TRBJ2-7, with a weak D call TRBD1 (5 bases). The sequenced material came from cord blood. The sequence was collected from a newborn girl in good health. CDR3 sequence (DNA): TGTGCCAGCAGCCAAGCCAGGGCAGGGGAGCAGTACTTC. Protein product: CASSQARAGEQYF.